One TCR beta chain is described in this entry. Its target is not known. The sample belongs to a study of T cells after yellow fever vaccination. Whole-study results and caveats: In post-booster samples, most primary-vaccination clones reappeared (approximately 95% CD4, approximately 91% CD8).

It was through 5'RACE template switching that TCR cDNA was made, with a universal primer site and UMIs added. TCRdb reprocessed the 5' RACE reads via MiXCR and lists one record per CDR3 protein. The sample holds around 500,000 distinct CDR3 sequences, roughly a fifth seen once. The V gene end was trimmed by 7 bases and the J gene end by 4 bases; junction bases not matched to a gene: 17. The CDR3 loop spans 16 amino acids. Germline V gene sequence: CDR1 SQVTM, CDR2 ANQGSEA. The sample in question was PBMCs, obtained approximately 22 days after the first yellow fever vaccination. The TCR sequence derives from a man aged 18 to 30 who received the YFV17D yellow fever vaccine. V usage is TRBV29-1 and J usage is TRBJ2-3; TRBD1 agrees at 7 bases. The CDR3 DNA is TGCAGCGGATCAGGGGGACCCGCGCAGAGGTCAGATACGCAGTATTTT. It specifies CSGSGGPAQRSDTQYF.